This TCR beta chain was recovered during a study of PD-1 blockade in classical Hodgkin lymphoma. Study-wide background: Patients were given intravenous nivolumab, 3 mg/kg, every 2 weeks.

Notes on the study in general: When set against healthy donors, newly diagnosed patients were reported to show lower baseline TCR diversity.

A single count supports this clone. The antigen is not known. Losses at the gene ends were 2 bases for V and 3 bases for J; bases not matched to a gene: 5. CDR3 length: 18 amino acids. CDR1 is SEHNR, CDR2 FQNEAQ, per germline (reference sequence). The assay was immunoSEQ multiplex PCR, and TCRdb's table has in-frame clones only and misses some. This table has tens of thousands of clones, around 85% appearing once. Time point given: cycle 4 day 1 (C4D1), after 5 to 7 weeks of nivolumab. The patients all showed relapse after autologous stem cell transplantation, while their brentuximab vedotin exposure varied. The study purified CD4+ T cells from thawed PBMCs using magnetic negative selection.

This clonotype was obtained from a human donor with classical Hodgkin lymphoma. This sample comprised CD4+ T cells from blood, obtained before the fourth cycle of nivolumab. This rearrangement joins TRBV7-9 to TRBJ2-1; 15 bases are shared with TRBD2. The CDR3 coding sequence is TGTGCCAGCAGCTTAACCGGGACTAGCGGGAGGAACTACAATGAGCAGTTCTTC. Residues: CASSLTGTSGRNYNEQFF.